A single T cell receptor (beta chain) is shown here with its context. The antigen is undetermined. The DNA input per sorted-subset replicate PCR was 200 ng, corresponding to around 30,000 T cell genomes. The table came from immunoSEQ multiplex PCR; TCRdb's copy has only in-frame clones and leaves some out. This table has 2 million to 2.5 million clones, approximately 93% appearing once. This sample was taken from a study of shared clonotypes between healthy human individuals. Overall study findings and caveats: Clonotypes not shared had lower generation probabilities than those common to all four donors.

V dropped 3 bases and J dropped 0 bases, with 14 bases sitting between them. The length of the CDR3 is 16 residues. Germline V gene lookup returns CDR1 MNHNS and CDR2 SASEGT. Adult donors, all healthy and HIV-negative, had no recent acute infections or vaccinations. The TCR comes from a man aged 18-30 years in good health. Some clones in this sample may be carry-over from other donors' samples. This chain links TRBV6-1 with TRBJ2-5, with a possible D match to TRBD2 (6 bases). Input material: naive CD4+ T cells from PBMCs. This sample's subset: CD45RA+ positively selected. The CDR3 DNA sequence: TGTGCCAGCAGTGATACTGTAGCGGTTTACCAAGAGACCCAGTACTTC. Its translation: CASSDTVAVYQETQYF.